This T cell receptor beta chain was sequenced during a study of T cell repertoires in cytomegalovirus infection. At the level of the study: Epitope selection comprised recently identified HLA-C-restricted CMV epitopes and well-studied HLA-B-restricted CMV epitopes. In public TCR beta signatures, there were indications of both CMV infection and matching HLA type.

MiXCR, applied by TCRdb to the reads, yields one record per CDR3 protein. The profile shows fewer than 650,000 distinct CDR3 sequences, 40% of them singletons. With respect to this clonotype: The antigen is not known.

Study conclusions and caveats: Individuals carrying CMV plus the relevant HLA were identified by cumulative frequency of public TCR beta families.

With 6 bases removed from V and 5 bases from J, the gap between germline ends came to 10 bases. The CDR3 consists of 12 residues. The origin of this receptor is a human donor in good health (CMV status not recorded). Some clones in this sample may be carry-over from other donors' samples. The V call is TRBV12-3 or TRBV12-4, the J call TRBJ2-5; tentatively, D is TRBD2 (5 bases). Sequenced here: cultured PBMCs, sampled from culture after CMV antigen stimulation. The CDR3 DNA sequence: TGTGCCAGCAGACCCACGGGGGAGACCCAGTACTTC. Translation: CASRPTGETQYF.